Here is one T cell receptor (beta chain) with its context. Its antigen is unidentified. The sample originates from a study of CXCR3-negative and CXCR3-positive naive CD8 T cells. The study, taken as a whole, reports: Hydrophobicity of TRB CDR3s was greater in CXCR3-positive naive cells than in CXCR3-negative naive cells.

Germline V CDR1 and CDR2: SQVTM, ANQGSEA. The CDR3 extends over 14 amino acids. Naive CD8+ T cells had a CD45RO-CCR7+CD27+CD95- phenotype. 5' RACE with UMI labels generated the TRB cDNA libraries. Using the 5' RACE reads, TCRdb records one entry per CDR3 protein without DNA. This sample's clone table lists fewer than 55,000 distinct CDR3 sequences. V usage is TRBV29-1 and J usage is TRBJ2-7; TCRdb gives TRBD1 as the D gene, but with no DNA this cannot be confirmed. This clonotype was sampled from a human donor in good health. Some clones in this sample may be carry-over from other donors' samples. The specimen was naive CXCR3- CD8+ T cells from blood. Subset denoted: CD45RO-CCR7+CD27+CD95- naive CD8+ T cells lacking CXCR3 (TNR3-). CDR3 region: CSVEEQGSPYEQYF.